The clone carrying this T cell receptor beta chain was detected only a few times. Its target is not known. TCRdb fed the 5' RACE reads into MiXCR, producing one record per CDR3 protein. The table shows some 130,000 distinct CDR3 sequences, with approximately 17% occurring only once. The sample comes from a study of T-cell memory formation after mild COVID-19. Findings and caveats of the study: Prior to infection, memory already included some responding clones, suggesting cross-reactive memory joined. Whether second-wave clones peaking at day 37 were SARS-CoV-2 specific went unconfirmed.

This CDR3 contains 16 residues. V lost 1 base to trimming and J lost 6 bases; unmatched junction nucleotides: 5. Germline V gives CDR1 SGHNT, CDR2 YENEEA. The sequence was obtained from a man aged 18 to 30 who had mild COVID-19 (a few samples of this study predate the infection). Cell type and time point are not known. Sequenced input: PBMCs or a T cell subset sorted from them (not recorded which). The V call is TRBV11-3, the J call TRBJ2-2, with 10 positions matching TRBD2. In nucleotides, the CDR3 is TGTGCCAGCAGCTTAGGGGCTAGCGGGGGCCCCGGGGAGCTGTTTTTT. It is translated as CASSLGASGGPGELFF.